This passage covers 22 T cell receptor beta chains from one sample sequenced in a study of PD-1 blockade in classical Hodgkin lymphoma. All the patients suffered relapse after autologous stem cell transplantation, and brentuximab vedotin exposure differed. Generated by immunoSEQ multiplex PCR, the TCRdb table keeps only in-frame clones and is missing some. The data contain about 60,000 clones, more than 90% of them singletons. This sample comprised peripheral blood mononuclear cells (PBMCs), obtained at baseline. These receptors originate from a human donor with classical Hodgkin lymphoma.

The J gene is TRBJ2-1, the V gene TRBV21-1. TRBV21-1 is a recognized pseudogene. The CDR3 has 12 residues. CDR3 sequence reads: CASSKPYNEQFF. The CDR3 DNA is TGTGCCAGCAGCAAGCCTTACAATGAGCAGTTCTTC.

The chain carries TRBV5-1 and TRBJ1-5; no firm D call. The CDR3 is made up of 13 amino acids. Germline-derived CDR1 and CDR2 are SGHRS and YFSETQ. Trimming removed 4 bases from V and 6 bases from J, with 11 bases in between. The CDR3 coding sequence is TGCGCCAGCAGCCTGGGGTGGAGTCAGCCCCAGCATTTT. Translating it yields CASSLGWSQPQHF. Full variable domain (remainder filled in from reference TRBV5-1 and TRBJ1-5): KAGVTQTPRYLIKTRGQQVTLSCSPISGHRSVSWYQQTPGQGLQFLFEYFSETQRNKGNFPGRFSGRQFSNSRSEMNVSTLELGDSALYLCASSLGWSQPQHFGDGTRLSIL.

This clone was recorded once. This rearrangement joins TRBV7-2 to TRBJ1-2, with TRBD1 matching 7 bases. This CDR3 has 15 amino acids. The V gene end was trimmed by 6 bases and the J gene end by 1 base; junction bases not matched to a gene: 8. Germline V gene data show CDR1 as SGHTA and CDR2 as FQGNSA. The CDR3 spells CASSHAGQLNYGYTF. The DNA of the CDR3 is TGTGCCAGCAGTCATGCGGGACAGCTTAACTATGGCTACACCTTC.

The chain uses TRBV10-3 and TRBJ1-4, with D unresolved. Germline V gene sequence: CDR1 ENHRY, CDR2 SYGVKD. Trimming took 10 bases from V and 0 from J, leaving 9 bases between them. CDR3 length: 13 residues. CDR3 coding DNA: TGTGCCACACTCAGAGCAACTAATGAAAAACTGTTTTTT. Translation: CATLRATNEKLFF.

The J gene is TRBJ2-7, the V gene TRBV10-2; D not resolved. The CDR3 is made up of 15 amino acids. The germline CDR1 and CDR2 sequences are WSHSY and SAAADI. Trimming took off 5 bases at V and 4 bases at J, with 18 bases between the two ends. The CDR3 DNA reads as TGCGCCAGCAGTCCCCCGGGTGGCGCAGATTACGAGCAGTACTTC. Its protein is CASSPPGGADYEQYF.

This sequence joins TRBV5-1 and TRBJ2-5, with 9 bases aligning to TRBD2. The length of the CDR3 is 17 residues. Trimming at V came to 1 base and at J to 4 bases, leaving 11 bases not matched to a gene. CDR1 is SGHRS and CDR2 is YFSETQ in the germline V gene. In DNA, the CDR3 is TGCGCCAGCAGCTTGAGGGTTAGCGGGGGAGCCCGAGAGACCCAGTACTTC. Its translation is CASSLRVSGGARETQYF. The variable domain in full, completed from reference TRBV5-1 and TRBJ2-5, reads KAGVTQTPRYLIKTRGQQVTLSCSPISGHRSVSWYQQTPGQGLQFLFEYFSETQRNKGNFPGRFSGRQFSNSRSEMNVSTLELGDSALYLCASSLRVSGGARETQYFGPGTRLLVL.

The chain couples TRBV7-2 to TRBJ2-1; D is perhaps TRBD2 (5 bases). This CDR3 spans 15 amino acids. Trimming stripped 1 base from V and 1 base from J, with 8 bases between. Germline CDR1 and CDR2: SGHTA and FQGNSA. CDR3 residues: CASSLGLASYNEQFF. DNA for the CDR3: TGTGCCAGCAGCTTAGGTCTAGCTTCCTACAATGAGCAGTTCTTC.

This clone has just one count. The rearrangement joins TRBV6-9 to TRBJ2-7; D is unclear. Germline V CDR1 and CDR2: MNHGY, SVAAGI. The CDR3 sequence is 13 residues long. Trimming removed 1 base from V and 5 bases from J, with 9 bases in between. CDR3 sequence: CASSYLDAHEQYF. The CDR3 nucleotides read TGTGCCAGCAGTTATTTGGATGCCCACGAGCAGTACTTC.

The J gene is TRBJ1-1, the V gene TRBV29-1; D gene uncertain. V lost 4 bases to trimming and J lost 4 bases, with 10 bases between them. The CDR3 has 12 residues. CDR1 is SQVTM and CDR2 is ANQGSEA in the germline V gene. This CDR3 is CSVVAQTTEAFF. The CDR3 DNA is TGCAGCGTTGTGGCCCAGACCACTGAAGCTTTCTTT.

The rearrangement joins TRBV13 to TRBJ2-7, with TRBD2 matching 9 bases. The CDR3 has 14 residues. V shed 5 bases, J shed 5 bases, and the junction held 7 bases outside the gene matches. The germline CDR1 and CDR2 sequences are PRHDT and FYEKMQ (reference sequence). CDR3 sequence reads: CASSKGLATHEQYF. For the CDR3, the DNA is TGTGCCAGCAGCAAAGGACTAGCGACCCACGAGCAGTACTTC. Supplemented by reference TRBV13 and TRBJ2-7, the full variable domain reads AAGVIQSPRHLIKEKRETATLKCYPIPRHDTVYWYQQGPGQDPQFLISFYEKMQSDKGSIPDRFSAQQFSDYHSELNMSSLELGDSALYFCASSKGLATHEQYFGPGTRLTVT.

The genes are TRBV6-1 and TRBJ1-1; no reliable D call. Trimming stripped 2 bases from V and 5 bases from J, with 3 bases between. The germline V gene encodes CDR1 MNHNS and CDR2 SASEGT. The CDR3 has 11 residues. The CDR3 region has the DNA TGTGCCAGCAGTGAAAGTACTGAAGCTTTCTTT. The encoded protein is CASSESTEAFF.

The chain joins TRBV5-5 to TRBJ2-7, with D perhaps matching TRBD2 (5 bases). Germline CDR1 is SGHKS and CDR2 is YYEKEE (reference sequence). This CDR3 region has 14 residues. V shed 3 bases and J shed 2 bases, with 12 bases lying between them. The CDR3 DNA reads as TGTGCCAGCAGCTCGACGACGGGGACCTACGAGCAGTACTTC. This translates into CASSSTTGTYEQYF.

This clone was observed once. Germline is not matched at one junction end, which may reflect a read error. The chain couples TRBV7-7 to TRBJ2-5; 14 bases are shared with TRBD2. The germline CDR1 and CDR2 sequences are SSHAT and FNYEAQ (reference sequence). This CDR3 contains 18 residues. The CDR3: CASSLTGTSGGHQETQYF. CDR3 in DNA: TGTGCTAGCAGCTTGACCGGGACTAGCGGGGGACATCAAGAGACCCAGTACTTC.

The chain employs TRBV30 and TRBJ2-2, with D unclear. Germline V CDR1 and CDR2: GTSNPN, SVGIG (reference sequence). The CDR3 is 11 residues long. Trimming left V 3 bases short and J 5 bases short, with 4 bases between. The CDR3 coding sequence is TGTGCCTGGAGAGGGACCGGGGAGCTGTTTTTT. This sequence encodes CAWRGTGELFF.

The genes are TRBV28 and TRBJ2-3; the match to TRBD1 covers 7 bases. The CDR3 has 16 residues. Per the germline V gene, CDR1 is MDHEN and CDR2 is SYDVKM. Unmatched junction bases numbered 10, after V lost 3 bases and J lost 4 bases. This CDR3 reads CASSFRDRVLSDTQYF. The CDR3 region has the DNA TGTGCCAGCAGTTTCCGGGACAGAGTACTATCAGATACGCAGTATTTT.

CDR3 protein: CASRELVGKGNTIYF. The DNA of the CDR3 is TGTGCCAGCAGGGAGTTGGTCGGGAAAGGAAACACCATATATTTT. The chain combines TRBV6-1 with TRBJ1-3; D gene ambiguous. The CDR3 is made up of 15 amino acids. Trimming shortened V by 6 bases and J by 4 bases, and 16 bases separated the two germline ends. Germline values: CDR1 MNHNS, CDR2 SASEGT.

The genes are TRBV7-3 and TRBJ1-1; D might be TRBD1 (6 bases). V lost 2 bases to trimming and J lost 2 bases, with 12 bases between them. This CDR3 contains 15 residues. Germline CDR1 is SGHTA and CDR2 is FQGTGA. The CDR3 loop reads CASSLYRETNTEAFF. DNA for the CDR3: TGTGCCAGCAGCTTATACAGGGAAACTAACACTGAAGCTTTCTTT.

This clone was seen once. V usage is TRBV4-1 and J usage is TRBJ2-1, with 7 bases aligning to TRBD1. Losses at the gene ends were 1 base for V and 5 bases for J; bases not matched to a gene: 11. The CDR3 consists of 17 residues. From germline, CDR1 is MGHRA and CDR2 YSYEKL. CDR3: CASSQGAHGTDNNEQFF. The CDR3 bases are TGCGCCAGCAGCCAAGGCGCACACGGGACAGATAACAATGAGCAGTTCTTC.

This chain joins TRBV6-6 and TRBJ2-4; D uncertain. CDR1 and CDR2 from the germline V gene are MNHNY and SVGAGI (reference sequence). The CDR3 covers 13 residues. Trimming pared 6 bases from V and 0 bases from J, leaving 6 bases between. CDR3 nucleotides: TGTGCCAGCAGCGACGGAGCCAAAAACATTCAGTACTTC. Protein product: CASSDGAKNIQYF.

The chain carries TRBV6-5 and TRBJ2-6; D unclear. The CDR3 sequence is 15 residues long. The V and J ends lost 2 bases and 0 bases respectively, with 5 bases between them. Per germline, CDR1 MNHEY and CDR2 SVGAGI. DNA for the CDR3: TGTGCCAGCAGTTACGACAACTCTGGGGCCAACGTCCTGACTTTC. Amino acids: CASSYDNSGANVLTF.

Here the CDR3 DNA reads TGTGCCATCAGCGTACAGAACACTGAAGCTTTCTTT. As protein: CAISVQNTEAFF. This chain joins TRBV10-3 and TRBJ1-1; D is unclear. Trimming pared 6 bases from V and 1 base from J, leaving 6 bases between. The CDR3 runs to 12 residues. Germline CDR1 reads ENHRY; CDR2 reads SYGVKD.

The chain has TRBV6-9 and TRBJ2-3, with TRBD2 identical over 12 bases. The CDR3 spans 18 residues. Germline assignment: CDR1 MNHGY and CDR2 SVAAGI. V lost 7 bases, J lost 2 bases, and 13 bases stayed unmatched. CDR3 nucleotide sequence: TGTGCCAGCATGAGGACTAGCGGGGCCCCGGTCGACACAGATACGCAGTATTTT. Protein product: CASMRTSGAPVDTDTQYF.